This T cell receptor beta chain came from a study of blood T cell repertoires in COVID-19. Study at large: Samples of COVID-19 (acute and convalescent) were obtained from the United States, Italy and Spain. PBMCs, B-cell-depleted T cells, or T cells provided the cDNA or gDNA that made up the material.

Trimming at V came to 6 bases and at J to 3 bases, leaving 13 bases not matched to a gene. The CDR3 length is 17 residues. CDR1 is LNHDA, CDR2 SQIVND, per germline (reference sequence). As processed by the authors: Reference gene primer amplification gave estimated nucleated cell counts. Produced via immunoSEQ multiplex PCR; TCRdb's table is partial and in-frame only. Clonal size and the V and J genes are those of that table, whereas D and trimming came from the DNA. The sample consists of some 300,000 clones, approximately 90% of them appearing once. This clonotype was sampled from a woman aged 45-60 years with COVID-19, enrolled during active disease. V and J are TRBV19 and TRBJ1-1; 10 bases fit TRBD1. Sequenced input: peripheral blood. CDR3 protein: CASRPRTGGVSDTEAFF. CDR3 coding DNA: TGTGCCAGTAGACCTCGGACAGGGGGAGTGTCAGACACTGAAGCTTTCTTT.